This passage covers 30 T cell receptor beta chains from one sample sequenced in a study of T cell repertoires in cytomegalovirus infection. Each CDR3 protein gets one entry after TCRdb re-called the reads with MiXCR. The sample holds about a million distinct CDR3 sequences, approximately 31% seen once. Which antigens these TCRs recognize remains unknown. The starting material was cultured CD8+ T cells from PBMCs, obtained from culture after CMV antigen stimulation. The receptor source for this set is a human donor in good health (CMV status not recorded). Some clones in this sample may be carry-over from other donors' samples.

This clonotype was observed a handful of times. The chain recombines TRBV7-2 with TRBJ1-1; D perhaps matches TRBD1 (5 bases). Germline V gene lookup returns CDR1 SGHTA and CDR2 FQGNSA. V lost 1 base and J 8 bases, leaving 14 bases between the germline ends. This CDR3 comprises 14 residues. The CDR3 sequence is CASSLGGGGPEAFF. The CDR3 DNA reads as TGTGCCAGCAGCTTAGGTGGCGGGGGTCCCGAAGCTTTCTTT.

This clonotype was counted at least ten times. In DNA, the CDR3 is TGTGCCAGCAGCTTAGTGGTCCGGGGCAATGAGCAGTTCTTC. It is translated as CASSLVVRGNEQFF. This sequence joins TRBV7-2 and TRBJ2-1, with TRBD2 as a possible D gene (5 bases). The CDR3 runs 14 residues. CDR1 and CDR2 (germline): SGHTA, FQGNSA. With 1 base removed from V and 6 bases from J, the gap between germline ends came to 10 bases.

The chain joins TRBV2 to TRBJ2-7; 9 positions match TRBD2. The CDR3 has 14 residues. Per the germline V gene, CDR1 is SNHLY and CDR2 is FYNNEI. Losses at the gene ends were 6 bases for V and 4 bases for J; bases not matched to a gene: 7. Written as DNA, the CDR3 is TGTGCCAGCAGGCTTAGCGGGGGCCAATACGAGCAGTACTTC. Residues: CASRLSGGQYEQYF.

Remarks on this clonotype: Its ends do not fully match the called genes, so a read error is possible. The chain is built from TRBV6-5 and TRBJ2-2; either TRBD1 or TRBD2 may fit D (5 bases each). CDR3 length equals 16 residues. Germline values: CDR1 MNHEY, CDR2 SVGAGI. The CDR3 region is CASSELGVWNTGELFF. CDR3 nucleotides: TGTGCCAGCAGCGAACTAGGGGTATGGAACACCGGGGAGCTTTTTTTT.

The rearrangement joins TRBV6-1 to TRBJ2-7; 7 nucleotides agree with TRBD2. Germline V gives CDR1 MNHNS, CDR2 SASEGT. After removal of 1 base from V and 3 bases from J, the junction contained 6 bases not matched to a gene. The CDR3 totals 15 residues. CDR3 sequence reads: CASSEVGTGGYEQYF. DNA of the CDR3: TGTGCCAGCAGTGAAGTCGGCACGGGGGGCTACGAGCAGTACTTC.

CDR3 sequence: CASSLVRERRMAGNTIYF. In DNA form, the CDR3 reads TGTGCCAGCAGCTTGGTTCGGGAACGCCGGATGGCGGGAAACACCATATATTTT. This chain joins TRBV5-6 and TRBJ1-3; no definite D call. The germline V gene encodes CDR1 SGHDT and CDR2 YYEEEE. The CDR3 sequence is 18 residues long. Trimming pared 0 bases from V and 4 bases from J, leaving 20 bases between.

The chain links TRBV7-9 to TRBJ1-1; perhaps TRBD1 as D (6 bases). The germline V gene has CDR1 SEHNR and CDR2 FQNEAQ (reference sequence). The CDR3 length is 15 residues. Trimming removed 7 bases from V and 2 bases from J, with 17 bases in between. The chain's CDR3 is CASTSGRDINTEAFF. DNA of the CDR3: TGTGCCAGCACCTCAGGTAGGGACATTAACACTGAAGCTTTCTTT.

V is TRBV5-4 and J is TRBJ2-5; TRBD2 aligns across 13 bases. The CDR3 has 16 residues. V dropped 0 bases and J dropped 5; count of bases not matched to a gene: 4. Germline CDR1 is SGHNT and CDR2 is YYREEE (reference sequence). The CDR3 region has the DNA TGTGCCAGCAGCTTGGAACTAGCGGGGGGGCTGGAGACCCAGTACTTC. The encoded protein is CASSLELAGGLETQYF.

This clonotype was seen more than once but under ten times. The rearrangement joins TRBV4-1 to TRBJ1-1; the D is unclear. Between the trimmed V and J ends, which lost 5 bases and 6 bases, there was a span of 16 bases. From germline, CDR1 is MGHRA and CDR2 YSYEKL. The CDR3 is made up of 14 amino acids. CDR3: CASSAQTKTPEAFF. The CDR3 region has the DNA TGCGCCAGCAGCGCCCAGACAAAAACACCTGAAGCTTTCTTT.

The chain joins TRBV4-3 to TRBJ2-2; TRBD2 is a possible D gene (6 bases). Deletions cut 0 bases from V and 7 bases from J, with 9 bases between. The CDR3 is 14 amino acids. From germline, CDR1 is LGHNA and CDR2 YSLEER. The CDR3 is CASSQDGGFGELFF. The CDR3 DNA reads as TGCGCCAGCAGCCAAGACGGAGGGTTCGGGGAGCTGTTTTTT.

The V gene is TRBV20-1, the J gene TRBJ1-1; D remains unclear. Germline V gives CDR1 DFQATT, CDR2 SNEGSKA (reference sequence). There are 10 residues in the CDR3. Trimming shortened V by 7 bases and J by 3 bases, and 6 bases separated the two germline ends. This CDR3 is CSGADTEAFF. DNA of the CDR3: TGCAGTGGGGCGGACACTGAAGCTTTCTTT.

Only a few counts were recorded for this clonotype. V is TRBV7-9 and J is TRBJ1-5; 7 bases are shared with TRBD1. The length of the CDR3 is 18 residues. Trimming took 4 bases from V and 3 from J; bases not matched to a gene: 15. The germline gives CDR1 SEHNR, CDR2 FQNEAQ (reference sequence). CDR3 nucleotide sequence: TGTGCCAGCAGCTCCCTCACGGGTACCGGGACAGTCAATCAGCCCCAGCATTTT. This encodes CASSSLTGTGTVNQPQHF. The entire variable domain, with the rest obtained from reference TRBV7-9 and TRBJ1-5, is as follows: DTGVSQNPRHKITKRGQNVTFRCDPISEHNRLYWYRQTLGQGPEFLTYFQNEAQLEKSRLLSDRFSAERPKGSFSTLEIQRTEQGDSAMYLCASSSLTGTGTVNQPQHFGDGTRLSIL.

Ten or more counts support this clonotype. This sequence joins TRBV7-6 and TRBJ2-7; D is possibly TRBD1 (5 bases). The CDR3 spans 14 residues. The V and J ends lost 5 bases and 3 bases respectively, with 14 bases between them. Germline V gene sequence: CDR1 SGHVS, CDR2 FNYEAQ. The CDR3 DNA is TGTGCCAGCAGCCCAAGGGGCGATGGCTACGAGCAGTACTTC. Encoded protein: CASSPRGDGYEQYF.

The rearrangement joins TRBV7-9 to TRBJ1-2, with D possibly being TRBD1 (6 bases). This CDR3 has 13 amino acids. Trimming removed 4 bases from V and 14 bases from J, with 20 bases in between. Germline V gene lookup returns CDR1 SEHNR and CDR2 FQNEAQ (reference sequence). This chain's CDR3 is CASSSYRVEASTF. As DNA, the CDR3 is TGTGCCAGCAGCTCCTACAGGGTCGAGGCCTCTACCTTC.

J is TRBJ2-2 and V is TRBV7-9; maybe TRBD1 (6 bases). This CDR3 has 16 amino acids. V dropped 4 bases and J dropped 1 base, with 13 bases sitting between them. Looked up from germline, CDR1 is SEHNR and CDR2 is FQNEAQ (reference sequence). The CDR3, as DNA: TGTGCCAGCAGCTCCCCGGGACAAATGAACACCGGGGAGCTGTTTTTT. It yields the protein CASSSPGQMNTGELFF.

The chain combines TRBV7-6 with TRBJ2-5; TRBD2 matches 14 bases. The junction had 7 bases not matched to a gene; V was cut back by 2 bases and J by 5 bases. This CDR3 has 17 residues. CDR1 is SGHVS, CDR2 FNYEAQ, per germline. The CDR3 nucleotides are TGTGCCAGCAGCTTACGAGGACTAGCGGGGGGCGGGGAGACCCAGTACTTC. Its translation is CASSLRGLAGGGETQYF.

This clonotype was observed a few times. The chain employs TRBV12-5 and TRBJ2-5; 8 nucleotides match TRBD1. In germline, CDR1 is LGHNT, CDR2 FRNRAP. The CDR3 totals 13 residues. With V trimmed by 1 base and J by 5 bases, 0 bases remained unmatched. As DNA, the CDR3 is TGTGCTAGTGGTTTGGGACAGGGGGAGACCCAGTACTTC. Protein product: CASGLGQGETQYF. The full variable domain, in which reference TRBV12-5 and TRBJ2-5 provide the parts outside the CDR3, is DARVTQTPRHKVTEMGQEVTMRCQPILGHNTVFWYRQTMMQGLELLAYFRNRAPLDDSGMPKDRFSAEMPDATLATLKIQPSEPRDSAVYFCASGLGQGETQYFGPGTRLLVL.

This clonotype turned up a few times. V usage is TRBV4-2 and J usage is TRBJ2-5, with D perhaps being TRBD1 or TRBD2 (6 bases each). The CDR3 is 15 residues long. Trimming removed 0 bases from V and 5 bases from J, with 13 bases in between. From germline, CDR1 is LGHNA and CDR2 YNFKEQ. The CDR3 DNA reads TGTGCCAGCAGCCAAGAACCGGGGGCCGGGGAGACCCAGTACTTC. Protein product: CASSQEPGAGETQYF.

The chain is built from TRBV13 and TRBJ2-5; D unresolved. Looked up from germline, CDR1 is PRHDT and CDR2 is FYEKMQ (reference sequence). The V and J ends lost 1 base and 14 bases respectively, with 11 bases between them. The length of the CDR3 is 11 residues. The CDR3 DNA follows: TGTGCCAGCAGCTTAGATTGGGCCCTCTACTTC. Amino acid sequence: CASSLDWALYF.

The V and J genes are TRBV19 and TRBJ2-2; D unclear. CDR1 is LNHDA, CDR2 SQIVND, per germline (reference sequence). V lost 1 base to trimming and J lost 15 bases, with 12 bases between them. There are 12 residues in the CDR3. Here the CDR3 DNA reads TGTGCCAGTAGTATAGGCGCCGGACCCTTGTTTTTT. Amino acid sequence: CASSIGAGPLFF.

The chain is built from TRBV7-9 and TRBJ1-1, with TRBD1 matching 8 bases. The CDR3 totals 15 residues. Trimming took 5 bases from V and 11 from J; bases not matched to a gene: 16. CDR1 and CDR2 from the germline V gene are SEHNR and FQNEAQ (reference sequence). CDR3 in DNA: TGTGCCAGCAGCCAATCAGGACAGGGAGTTTGGTACGCTTTCTTT. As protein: CASSQSGQGVWYAFF.

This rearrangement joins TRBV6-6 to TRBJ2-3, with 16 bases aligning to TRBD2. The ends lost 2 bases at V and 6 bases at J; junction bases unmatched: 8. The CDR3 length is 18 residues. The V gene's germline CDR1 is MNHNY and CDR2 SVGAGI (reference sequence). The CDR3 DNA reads TGTGCCAGCAGTTACCCACCCGGGACTAGCGGGGGGGCCGATACGCAGTATTTT. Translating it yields CASSYPPGTSGGADTQYF.

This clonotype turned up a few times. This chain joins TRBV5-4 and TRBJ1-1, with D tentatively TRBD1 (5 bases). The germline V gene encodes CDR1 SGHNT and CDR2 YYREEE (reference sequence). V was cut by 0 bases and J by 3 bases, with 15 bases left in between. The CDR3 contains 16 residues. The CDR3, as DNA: TGTGCCAGCAGCTTGGAGCCAGGGTCATGGGACACTGAAGCTTTCTTT. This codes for CASSLEPGSWDTEAFF.

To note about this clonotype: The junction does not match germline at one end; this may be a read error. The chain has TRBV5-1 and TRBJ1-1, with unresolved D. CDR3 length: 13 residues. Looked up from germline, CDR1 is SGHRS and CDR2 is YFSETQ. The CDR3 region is CASSLMYDTKAFF. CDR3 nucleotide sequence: TGCGCCAGCAGCTTGATGTACGACACTAAAGCTTTCTTT.

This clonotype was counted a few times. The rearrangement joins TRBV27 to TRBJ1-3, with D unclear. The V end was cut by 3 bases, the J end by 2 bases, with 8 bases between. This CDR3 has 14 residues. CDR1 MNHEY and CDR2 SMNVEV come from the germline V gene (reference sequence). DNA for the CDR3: TGTGCCAGCAGTTTTGGGTACCCTGGAAACACCATATATTTT. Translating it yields CASSFGYPGNTIYF.

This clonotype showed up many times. The CDR3 DNA sequence: TGTGCCAGCAGCCTTAGAGATTCGGGAGACCAGAGCTATGGCTACACCTTC. Translating it yields CASSLRDSGDQSYGYTF. The rearrangement joins TRBV7-8 to TRBJ1-2; D is ambiguous. V lost 5 bases and J 4 bases, leaving 23 bases between the germline ends. This CDR3 region has 17 residues. CDR1 SGHVS and CDR2 FQNEAQ come from the germline V gene.

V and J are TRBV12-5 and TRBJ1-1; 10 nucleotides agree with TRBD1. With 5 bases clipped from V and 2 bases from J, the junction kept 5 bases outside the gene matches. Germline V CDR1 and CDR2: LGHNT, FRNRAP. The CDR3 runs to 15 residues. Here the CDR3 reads CASGDRDRGNTEAFF. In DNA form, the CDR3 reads TGTGCTAGTGGTGACCGGGACAGGGGAAACACTGAAGCTTTCTTT.

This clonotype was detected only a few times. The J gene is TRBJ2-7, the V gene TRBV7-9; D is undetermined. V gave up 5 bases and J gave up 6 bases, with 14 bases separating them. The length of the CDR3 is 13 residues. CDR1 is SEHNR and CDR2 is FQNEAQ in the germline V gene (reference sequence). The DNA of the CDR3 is TGTGCCAGCAGCCTTCAAGGGCCACGCGAGCAGTACTTC. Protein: CASSLQGPREQYF.

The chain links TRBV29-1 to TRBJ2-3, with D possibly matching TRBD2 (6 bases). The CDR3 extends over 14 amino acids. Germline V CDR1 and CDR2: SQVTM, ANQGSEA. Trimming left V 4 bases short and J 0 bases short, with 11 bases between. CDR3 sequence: CSVAWRGSTDTQYF. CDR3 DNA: TGCAGCGTTGCCTGGCGGGGAAGCACAGATACGCAGTATTTT.

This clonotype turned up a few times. The CDR3 protein is CAISESGEPNYGYTF. The CDR3 DNA sequence: TGTGCCATCAGTGAGTCGGGAGAACCTAACTATGGCTACACCTTC. The J gene is TRBJ1-2, the V gene TRBV10-3; D unclear. Trimming cost V 0 bases and J 0 bases, with 8 bases left between them. Germline values: CDR1 ENHRY, CDR2 SYGVKD. This CDR3 contains 15 residues.